This TCR beta chain was profiled in a study of cytomegalovirus exposure and HLA in healthy donors. In the PCR, 60 Vbeta and 13 Jbeta primers were used. The table came from immunoSEQ multiplex PCR; TCRdb's copy has only in-frame clones and leaves some out. The sample contains 55,000 to 75,000 clones, about 68% of which appear only once. Study results and limitations: For TCR beta chains, V- and J-gene trimming was later linked to a missense DCLRE1C variant. The authors considered a cluster of highly shared sequence variants likely to be a sequencing artifact. Using a false discovery rate of 0.05, a later analysis showed that approximately 16,000 TCR beta sequences were associated with HLA alleles.

Germline loops: CDR1 LNHDA, CDR2 SQIVND (reference sequence). CDR3 size: 15 residues. The J segment lost 5 bases and the V segment lost 4 bases, leaving 11 bases of the junction unmatched. As to this clone: Its antigen is still unknown.

This receptor was obtained from a woman in her twenties or thirties in good health and CMV-seropositive. The sample comprised PBMCs. The chain combines TRBV19 with TRBJ2-7, with 7 bases matching TRBD2. The CDR3 bases are TGTGCCAGTAGTACCGCCGGGAGGAAGAGGGACGAGCAGTACTTC. The encoded protein is CASSTAGRKRDEQYF.